Listed below are T cell receptor beta chains from one sample, sequenced in a study of cytomegalovirus exposure and HLA in healthy donors. The protocol was immunoSEQ multiplex PCR, while the TCRdb copy is restricted to in-frame clones and leaves out a portion. The table has about 130,000 clones, about 80% seen once. Sequenced sample: PBMCs. The receptors shown here come from a man aged 25-40 years in good health. CDR3s include the opening cysteine and the closing phenylalanine or tryptophan. D genes are given only for firm matches. Only part of the rows carry a size: once, few, many, or a class if the clone is expanded.

clone_size cdr3_length j_call v_call d_call cdr3_nt cdr3_aa
. 17 TRBJ2-3 TRBV14 . TGTGCCAGCAGCCAAGATGGGCTAGCGCAAAGCACAGATACGCAGTATTTT CASSQDGLAQSTDTQYF
. 14 TRBJ2-7 TRBV9 TRBD2 TGTGCCAGCAGCGTAGCGGGGGGGACCTACGAGCAGTACTTC CASSVAGGTYEQYF
. 14 TRBJ1-2 TRBV25-1 . TGTGCCAGCAGGGACACCTCCGTGGGCTATGGCTACACCTTC CASRDTSVGYGYTF
. 14 TRBJ1-1 TRBV5-1 . TGCGCCAGCAGCTCTACAGGTGGTGGAACTGAAGCTTTCTTT CASSSTGGGTEAFF
. 19 TRBJ2-1 TRBV7-9 TRBD2 TGTGCCAGCAGCTTAGCCGGGACTAGCGGGGTAAGCTCCTACAATGAGCAGTTCTTC CASSLAGTSGVSSYNEQFF
. 15 TRBJ2-1 TRBV25-1 TRBD2 TGTGCCAGCAGTGACATAAGCGGGAGCGTCAATGAGCAGTTCTTC CASSDISGSVNEQFF
. 15 TRBJ1-3 TRBV7-2 TRBD1 TGTGCCAGCAGCTCGGACAGGGTGTCTGGAAACACCATATATTTT CASSSDRVSGNTIYF
. 13 TRBJ1-2 TRBV29-1 . TGCAGCGTTGATGGCAGGGTGGGCTATGGCTACACCTTC CSVDGRVGYGYTF
few 13 TRBJ2-3 TRBV9 . TGTGCCAGCAGCGCCGGGATCACAGATACGCAGTATTTT CASSAGITDTQYF
. 13 TRBJ1-1 TRBV7-3 . TGTGCCAGCAGCTGGGGGGGGCGTACTGAAGCTTTCTTT CASSWGGRTEAFF
few 15 TRBJ2-7 TRBV7-2 TRBD1 TGTGCCAGCAGCTTAGGGACAGGGTCAACCTACGAGCAGTACTTC CASSLGTGSTYEQYF
. 13 TRBJ2-1 TRBV6-5 . TGTGCCAGCAGTTACTCGGGGAGTCATCAGCAGTTCTTC CASSYSGSHQQFF
. 15 TRBJ2-1 TRBV2 TRBD2 TGTGCCAGCAGTGGGACTAGCGGGAGTTACAATGAGCAGTTCTTC CASSGTSGSYNEQFF
. 14 TRBJ2-7 TRBV9 . TGTGCCAGCAGCGCACCTCCAAGGGGACACGAGCAGTACTTC CASSAPPRGHEQYF
. 15 TRBJ2-1 TRBV18 TRBD2 TGTGCCAGCCTTAGCGGGAGCGGTCTCTACAATGAGCAGTTCTTC CASLSGSGLYNEQFF
few 13 TRBJ2-5 TRBV25-1 . TGTGCCAGCAGTGGCGGGATTGAAGAGACCCAGTACTTC CASSGGIEETQYF
. 15 TRBJ2-1 TRBV6-6 . TGTGCCAGCAGTTACGGCGGAGGCTCCTACAATGAGCAGTTCTTC CASSYGGGSYNEQFF
. 16 TRBJ2-7 TRBV7-9 . TGTTCCAGCAGCCCCCTGGAGGGTGAGGCCCCCTACGAGCAGTACTTC CSSSPLEGEAPYEQYF
. 15 TRBJ1-4 TRBV28 . TGTGCCAGCAGTTTTCTGGGGGGGGAGGGGGAAAAACTGTTTTTT CASSFLGGEGEKLFF
once 22 TRBJ2-3 TRBV7-6 TRBD2 TGTGCCAGCAGCTTACATCATGAGACGGGAGCGGGGGGATTCCTCGGACCAGATACGCAGTATTTT CASSLHHETGAGGFLGPDTQYF
few 18 TRBJ2-2 TRBV5-6 TRBD2 TGTGCCAGCAGCCAAAGGACTAGCGGGAGGGCCCGAACCGGGGAGCTGTTTTTT CASSQRTSGRARTGELFF
. 14 TRBJ2-7 TRBV6-1 TRBD2 TGTGCCAGCAGCCGACTAGCGCGGGGTGACGAGCAGTACTTC CASSRLARGDEQYF
. 15 TRBJ2-1 TRBV11-2 TRBD1 TGTGCCAGCAGCCTAGGACAGGGGGCGGGCAATGAGCAGTTCTTC CASSLGQGAGNEQFF
. 16 TRBJ1-5 TRBV19 TRBD1 TGTGCCAGTAGTATAGCCCAGGGGGCGAGCAATCAGCCCCAGCATTTT CASSIAQGASNQPQHF
. 16 TRBJ2-2 TRBV9 . TGTGCCAGCAGCGTAGGGTGGGGACTGAACACCGGGGAGCTGTTTTTT CASSVGWGLNTGELFF
. 15 TRBJ2-1 TRBV7-3 TRBD1 TGTGCCAGCAGCTTAATGACAGGGGGAAACAATGAGCAGTTCTTC CASSLMTGGNNEQFF
. 17 TRBJ1-4 TRBV28 . TGTGCCAGCAGTTTAAGCCCCCAGGGGCTGTGGACCGTAGGACTGTTTTTT CASSLSPQGLWTVGLFF
few 14 TRBJ1-2 TRBV5-1 . TGCGCCAGCAGCCGGGAGGGGCCCAACTATGGCTACACCTTC CASSREGPNYGYTF
. 15 TRBJ2-7 TRBV5-1 . TGCGCCAGCAGCTTGGAGCCCAGGATCACCTACGAGCAGTACTTC CASSLEPRITYEQYF
. 14 TRBJ2-5 TRBV11-2 TRBD1 TGTGCCAGCAGCAGACAGGGAGCCCAAGAGACCCAGTACTTC CASSRQGAQETQYF
. 16 TRBJ2-3 TRBV6-1 . TGTGCCAGCAGTGCGCCCACTAGATGGCAAGTGGATACGCAGTATTTT CASSAPTRWQVDTQYF